Sequencing of this T cell receptor beta chain was carried out in a study of T cells in Graves' hyperthyroidism and ophthalmopathy (dated by TCRdb to about 2019). A note on the overall study: Peripheral blood was collected at initial diagnosis, before any treatment. According to the paper, TCR Vbeta CDR3 sequencing was carried out on over 130 peripheral blood samples, which came from around 43 ophthalmopathy, around 75 hyperthyroidism and 17 progressor patients. A discovery cohort of about a hundred patients, about 40 with Graves' ophthalmopathy and roughly 59 with stable Graves' hyperthyroidism, was used to find distinguishing TCR V-J signatures. Following sampling, methimazole starting at 30 mg daily was given to hyperthyroidism patients, and high-dose intravenous methylprednisolone was given to ophthalmopathy patients. An independent validation cohort of 18 to 20 hyperthyroidism patients and 17 patients who later progressed to ophthalmopathy tested prospective prediction of ophthalmopathy. For training and testing, the 80 to 100 patients in the discovery cohort were randomly divided in a 7:3 ratio. Thyroid tissue and blood T-cell repertoires from roughly 6 Graves' hyperthyroidism patients were also compared in the study.

Paper-wide results and their limitations: In validation, the model predicted progression to ophthalmopathy a median of about 6.8 months before onset, with about 71% sensitivity and 72.22% specificity. Most expanded thyroid clonotypes (frequency above 0.001) were also detected in blood, suggesting blood repertoires may reflect thyroid immune responses. No statistical method was used to fix the sample size in advance, and group allocation was not hidden from the investigators. A model built on a 13 V-J signature distinguished ophthalmopathy from stable hyperthyroidism, reaching roughly 88% sensitivity and under 84% specificity in cross-validation and 80%/75% in testing.

About this clonotype: There is no known antigen for this receptor. The record has no base qualities; no much larger clone is one base away.

Graves' hyperthyroidism was defined as stable when no progression to ophthalmopathy occurred over 18 months of follow-up. The hyperthyroidism patients were between 18 and 65 years old and newly diagnosed, with a disease duration of less than 2 months. Any patient with an uncontrolled infection, another autoimmune disease, pregnancy or lactation was excluded. Diagnoses were established on the basis of clinical symptoms, serum thyroxine and TRAb, thyroid ultrasound, and orbital computed tomography. PBMCs were isolated from approximately 10 ml of fresh peripheral blood by Ficoll-Paque density gradient centrifugation. Total RNA was extracted with Trizol reagent, and quality was checked on an Agilent 2100 Bioanalyzer. TCR beta CDR3 regions were amplified from RNA transcripts. For the first round of RT-PCR on the TCR CDR3, the HTBI primer set was used together with the Qiagen OneStep RT-PCR kit. Libraries were constructed in a second round of multiplex PCR, after which size selection and purification were performed. Sequencing of the libraries was done on an Illumina HiSeq2000 using paired-end 100 bp reads. As for the authors' bioinformatics: SOAPnuke was used to process the raw data, with reads discarded if the reads contained adapters or uncalled bases, had a mean Phred below 15, or lacked an exact constant-primer or identifier match. COPE v1.2.5 was used to merge high-quality paired reads, and clonotypes were defined as unique nucleotide sequences. MiTCR v1.1 was used to align clonotypes to the IMGT TRBV, TRBD and TRBJ reference segments. The analysis was restricted to V-J combinations with a frequency above 0.0001, which together covered 99.2% of the repertoires. The TCS score was defined as the ratio of F50 (clonal expansion) to E x V (chaos), calculated using BLOSUM62-based TCRdist between CDR3 peptides within each V-J. Welch's t-statistics and random forest reduced around 520 V-J features to 10 to 15, which were used in a naive Bayes classifier (R e1071). TCRdb redid the processing of the public reads, applying fastp at Q25 and MiXCR, and retained in-frame beta chains. One record per CDR3 amino acid sequence lists the most common genes and DNA. The V and J calls reflect TCRdb's pipeline rather than the authors' work. Counted in this sample were about 210,000 distinct CDR3 sequences; approximately 17% of them appeared once. The leading ten clones occupy approximately 50% of the sample.

Including the terminal cysteine and phenylalanine, the CDR3 comprises 13 residues. Here the CDR3 DNA is all that survives: 39 bases in frame from base 1. Compared with germline, V lacks 3 bases and J lacks 13 bases; bases without a gene match: 9. Looking up the germline V gene yields CDR1 MDHEN and CDR2 SYDVKM. This sequence was found in a man between 45 and 60 years old with Graves' hyperthyroidism. The chain was built from TRBV28 and TRBJ2-5; a stretch of 9 junction bases matches TRBD2. Sequenced material: blood. The DNA sequence is TGTGCCAGCAGTTTCGGCGGTCTAGCGGGACTGTACTTC. Its coded protein is CASSFGGLAGLYF.